One and the same sample provided the 2 T cell receptor beta chains below, sequenced in a study of CD8 T cells in Susac syndrome. Reverse transcription of about 0.5 to 1 ug RNA was carried out with random hexamers. From the immunoSEQ multiplex PCR reads, TCRdb called clonotypes with MiXCR, one entry per CDR3 protein. Of fewer than 150,000 distinct CDR3 sequences in the sample, approximately 90% were seen once. The specimen sequenced was CD8+ T cells from PBMCs. These receptors all come from a human donor with multiple sclerosis.

The chain combines TRBV20-1 with TRBJ1-1, with D possibly being TRBD1 (5 bases). V lost 1 base, J lost 1 base, and 10 bases lay in between. This CDR3 is 14 amino acids long. Germline V gene data show CDR1 as DFQATT and CDR2 as SNEGSKA (reference sequence). The CDR3 sequence: CSARVDIGNTEAFF. The CDR3 DNA sequence: TGCAGTGCTAGAGTGGACATTGGGAACACTGAAGCTTTCTTT.

V gene TRBV12-3 or TRBV12-4 combines with J gene TRBJ2-4; D remains unclear. The CDR3 covers 13 residues. V gave up 0 bases and J gave up 0 bases, with 0 bases separating them. The CDR3 protein is CASSLAAKNIQYF. CDR3 sequence (DNA): TGTGCCAGCAGTTTAGCAGCCAAAAACATTCAGTACTTC.